The entry below gives a single T cell receptor beta chain sequence along with its context. The antigen remains unidentified. Libraries were prepared by immunoSEQ multiplex PCR; TCRdb keeps only in-frame clonotypes and omits some of them. The top ten clones hold around 1% of a sample with 150,000 to 200,000 clones, about 91% of them seen once. The data are from a study of T cell responses to AZD1222 COVID-19 vaccine. The study, taken as a whole, reports: A mostly white British donor set with more females was recruited, and clonal diversity was possibly underestimated.

This specimen consisted of peripheral blood, obtained 28 days after the second AZD1222 dose. The clonotype was recovered from an adult who received the AZD1222 COVID-19 vaccine.

In nucleotides, the CDR3 is TGCAGCGTGAAACAATGGGACAGCATAAACACCGGGGAGCTGTTTTTT. Encoded protein: CSVKQWDSINTGELFF. This chain links TRBV29-1 with TRBJ2-2, with TRBD1 identical over 7 bases. In germline, CDR1 is SQVTM, CDR2 ANQGSEA. The CDR3 is made up of 16 amino acids. Trimming removed 6 bases from V and 2 bases from J; junction bases left unmatched: 12.